The clone carrying this T cell receptor beta chain was detected a few times. Its target is unknown. Germline is not matched at one junction end, which may reflect a read error. This entry belongs to a study of T cells in Graves' hyperthyroidism and ophthalmopathy. Study-wide findings and caveats: Ophthalmopathy was told apart from stable hyperthyroidism by a 13 V-J model. Most thyroid-expanded clonotypes above 0.001 were also found in blood.

Newly diagnosed hyperthyroidism, duration under 2 months, in patients aged 18 to 65. This sample holds PBMCs from approximately 9 ml fresh peripheral blood. Researchers amplified the TCR beta CDR3 regions from RNA transcripts. The HTBI set primed first-round TCR CDR3 RT-PCR. Using its own MiXCR run on the multiplex PCR reads, TCRdb lists one record per CDR3 protein. The sample yields about 580,000 distinct CDR3 sequences, around 13% seen once. The source material was blood. The source of this sequence is a woman between 25 and 40 years old with Graves' hyperthyroidism that later progressed to Graves' ophthalmopathy.

The CDR3 is CAWIPGLAENIQYF. The CDR3, as DNA: TGTGCCTGGATTCCGGGACTAGCCGAAAACATTCAGTACTTC. This sequence joins TRBV30 and TRBJ2-4; TRBD2 aligns across 9 bases. The CDR3 loop spans 14 amino acids. Germline V gene data show CDR1 as GTSNPN and CDR2 as SVGIG (reference sequence).